This TCR beta chain was found in a study of T cell responses to AZD1222 COVID-19 vaccine (dated by TCRdb to the early 2020s). Looking at the study overall: TCR sequencing was performed for about 250 trial participants, of whom about 200 were given two doses of AZD1222 and around 25 were given two doses of MenACWY control vaccine. Enrollment into the trials was organized by age into subgroups of 18-55, 56-69 and 70-plus years, and those subgroups contained 148, 28 and 57 TCR-sequenced participants, respectively. The investigation overall reported the following: Reportedly, almost half of the unique spike-specific TCRs recognized epitopes lying outside the regions that are mutated in the B.1.351 and B.1.1.7 variants. Because no day 14 peak-response samples were available, the repertoires could be characterized only after the peak T cell response. The whole spike protein was spanned by vaccine-associated CD4 TCRs, and dominant responses were seen in regions 160-218 and 743-854. Participants were mostly white British, with more females than males. The authors suggested clonal diversity may have been underestimated. In the small 56-69-year group, the increase in depth fell short of significance, most likely because of low power. A significant rise in spike-specific TCR breadth and depth was observed after two AZD1222 doses relative to day 0 and relative to MenACWY recipients. Conclusions about previously exposed vaccinees are limited, since just five or six AZD1222 recipients were seropositive for SARS-CoV-2 at baseline.

Looking up the germline V gene yields CDR1 SGHDN and CDR2 FVKESK. The CDR3 goes from the cysteine to the phenylalanine over 13 residues. Of the read, only the CDR3 DNA is kept; its 39 bases are in frame from base 1. The V and J ends are trimmed by 0 bases and 7 bases, leaving 9 bases between them. Reading the label with the study, this specimen's time point is: about 28 days (+/-7) after the second vaccine dose. AZD1222 recipients with second doses at about 4 weeks or about 12 weeks were pooled, because spike-specific TCR depth and breadth did not differ between schedules. Samples from vaccinated people were obtained from the UK trials COV001 and COV002, which included a single-blind randomized controlled phase 2/3 trial of AZD1222 (ChAdOx1 nCoV-19) in healthy adults. Trial participant PBMC samples were collected at day 0 and day 28 after the second dose for TCRbeta chain sequencing. Comments on this clone: There is no known antigen for this receptor. No quality values exist for individual bases; no much larger clone is one base distant.

The CDR3 regions of human TCRbeta chains were analyzed by immunosequencing. In the paper's pipeline: Repertoire TCRs were matched against a reference library of SARS-CoV-2-specific TCRs generated with the MIRA antigen-specificity platform. Breadth was defined as the fraction of unique TCRs that were SARS-CoV-2-associated, and depth was defined as the fraction of total T cells that were SARS-CoV-2-associated. Each spike-specific TCR was assigned to its reactive spike region and to a CD4 or CD8 class using the MIRA data. Log10-transformed breadth and depth values were compared by one-way ANOVA with Sidak's multiple comparisons tests. TCRdb limited this immuneACCESS table to in-frame rearrangements with V and J called. A share of clones is missing; checked studies link under half to unresolved V genes, and the rest is unexplained. Clone size and V and J calls were adopted from that table, with D and trimming inferred from the DNA. The sample includes roughly 120,000 clones, with approximately 90% observed a single time. The top ten hold about 3.3% of the sample.

The sample in question was peripheral blood, obtained 28 days after the second AZD1222 dose. Rearrangement joined TRBV14 to TRBJ1-2; too little of a D gene remains to name it. The TCR originated in an adult who received the AZD1222 COVID-19 vaccine. The CDR3 region reads CASSQDGRAGYTF. The nucleotide sequence reads TGTGCCAGCAGCCAAGATGGGCGGGCTGGCTACACCTTC.